The 20 T cell receptor beta chains below come from one sample, sequenced in a study of PD-1 blockade in classical Hodgkin lymphoma. The time point denotes: cycle 4 day 1 (C4D1), after less than seven weeks of nivolumab. Every patient had relapsed following autologous stem cell transplantation, and cohorts differed in brentuximab vedotin exposure. TCRdb keeps only in-frame clones here, not all; method: immunoSEQ multiplex PCR. The sample comprises tens of thousands of clones, approximately 80% of which are singletons, and under 20% rests with the top ten. The sample here was peripheral blood mononuclear cells (PBMCs), taken before the fourth cycle of nivolumab. All receptors derive from a human donor with classical Hodgkin lymphoma.

The chain has TRBV27 and TRBJ1-1, with 8 bases aligning to TRBD1. Germline loops: CDR1 MNHEY, CDR2 SMNVEV (reference sequence). Germline trimming cut 4 bases from V and 5 bases from J; bases unmatched to any gene: 6. The CDR3 consists of 14 residues. CDR3 region: CASSSAGGGTEAFF. CDR3 coding DNA: TGTGCCAGCAGTTCCGCAGGGGGCGGGACTGAAGCTTTCTTT.

The CDR3 loop reads CASSQEMASGGLWSSYNEQFF. The CDR3 nucleotides are TGTGCCAGCAGCCAAGAGATGGCTAGCGGGGGCCTTTGGAGCTCCTACAATGAGCAGTTCTTC. The chain recombines TRBV4-2 with TRBJ2-1; 10 bases line up with TRBD2. With 0 bases clipped from V and 0 bases from J, the junction kept 14 bases outside the gene matches. The CDR3 extends over 21 amino acids. The germline V gene has CDR1 LGHNA and CDR2 YNFKEQ.

The V call is TRBV7-2, the J call TRBJ1-1; the D gene is possibly TRBD1 (6 bases). CDR3 size: 14 residues. Germline loops: CDR1 SGHTA, CDR2 FQGNSA. Trimming pared 5 bases from V and 1 base from J, leaving 11 bases between. The CDR3 region has the DNA TGTGCCAGCAGCGCCTCACAGGGGAACACTGAAGCTTTCTTT. Protein: CASSASQGNTEAFF.

This clone is judged medium-sized (0.01 to 0.1%). The chain has TRBV7-9 and TRBJ1-6; tentatively, D is TRBD1 (5 bases). V gave up 5 bases and J gave up 7 bases, with 18 bases separating them. The germline V gene encodes CDR1 SEHNR and CDR2 FQNEAQ (reference sequence). CDR3 size: 16 residues. CDR3 loop: CASSRSYGTLNSPLHF. CDR3 sequence (DNA): TGTGCCAGCAGCCGATCATACGGGACGCTCAATTCACCCCTCCACTTT.

The chain joins TRBV7-9 to TRBJ1-2; D call uncertain. CDR3 length: 16 residues. V lost 6 bases and J lost 6, with 23 bases in between. Germline assignment: CDR1 SEHNR and CDR2 FQNEAQ (reference sequence). The CDR3 region is CASSLLLGLGRDGYTF. The CDR3 nucleotides read TGTGCCAGCAGTCTTCTCTTAGGTTTAGGGAGGGATGGCTACACCTTC.

The gene calls are TRBV28 and TRBJ1-6; 7 bases agree with TRBD1. Germline CDR1 reads MDHEN; CDR2 reads SYDVKM. J lost 10 bases, V lost 7 bases, and 13 bases had no gene match. The CDR3 sequence is 15 residues long. The CDR3 DNA reads TGTGCCAGCATAAGACAGGGCCCTCCCGACTCACCCCTCCACTTT. As protein: CASIRQGPPDSPLHF. Full variable domain (missing parts from reference TRBV28 and TRBJ1-6): DVKVTQSSRYLVKRTGEKVFLECVQDMDHENMFWYRQDPGLGLRLIYFSYDVKMKEKGDIPEGYSVSREKKERFSLILESASTNQTSMYLCASIRQGPPDSPLHFGNGTRLTVT.

The rearrangement joins TRBV7-3 to TRBJ2-3; D remains ambiguous. CDR3 length: 14 residues. Germline loops: CDR1 SGHTA, CDR2 FQGTGA. The germline V and J ends were trimmed by 3 bases and 0 bases, with 7 bases remaining between them. The CDR3 DNA sequence: TGTGCCAGCAGCTTGTCCAGGAGCACAGATACGCAGTATTTT. This encodes CASSLSRSTDTQYF.

The chain recombines TRBV14 with TRBJ1-2; D is undetermined. V shed 0 bases and J shed 7 bases, with 6 bases lying between them. Germline V gene sequence: CDR1 SGHDN, CDR2 FVKESK. The CDR3 loop spans 12 amino acids. The chain's CDR3 is CASSQDRVGYTF. DNA for the CDR3: TGTGCCAGCAGCCAAGATCGAGTTGGCTACACCTTC.

This clone was found a few times. V gene TRBV19 combines with J gene TRBJ1-1, with D maybe TRBD1 (5 bases). This CDR3 contains 15 residues. The V gene lost 2 bases and the J gene lost 5 bases, with 15 bases spanning the gap. Germline CDR1 and CDR2: LNHDA and SQIVND (reference sequence). The CDR3 protein is CASSILGRERTEAFF. The CDR3 DNA follows: TGTGCCAGTAGTATATTGGGCAGGGAGAGAACTGAAGCTTTCTTT.

The chain combines TRBV7-9 with TRBJ2-3; D not resolved. The CDR3 length is 12 residues. Trimming left V 5 bases short and J 4 bases short, with 7 bases between. Per germline, CDR1 SEHNR and CDR2 FQNEAQ (reference sequence). The CDR3 DNA reads as TGTGCCAGCAGCCCCCTCCCAGATACGCAGTATTTT. Its translation: CASSPLPDTQYF.

This chain joins TRBV2 and TRBJ2-3, with 7 bases fitting TRBD2. Germline CDR1 SNHLY, CDR2 FYNNEI. The CDR3 runs 17 residues. The V segment lost 2 bases and the J segment 6 bases; nucleotides outside the gene matches: 14. CDR3 sequence: CASSEWAGTKRGDTQYF. The DNA of the CDR3 is TGTGCCAGCAGTGAATGGGCGGGGACTAAGCGAGGGGATACGCAGTATTTT.

This sequence joins TRBV7-2 and TRBJ2-2; 7 bases align to TRBD2. The CDR3 contains 16 residues. J was trimmed by 6 bases and V by 2 bases; bases with no gene match: 9. Germline lookup yields CDR1 SGHTA and CDR2 FQGNSA. In DNA form, the CDR3 reads TGTGCCAGCAGCTTAAGCTCGACGGGGGGATCCGGGGAGCTGTTTTTT. This codes for CASSLSSTGGSGELFF.

The chain employs TRBV7-9 and TRBJ1-1; D possibly corresponds to TRBD1 (6 bases). The germline CDR1 and CDR2 sequences are SEHNR and FQNEAQ (reference sequence). The CDR3 runs 13 residues. V lost 11 bases and J 1 base, leaving 14 bases between the germline ends. The CDR3 loop is CAVVRGGNTEAFF. In nucleotides, the CDR3 is TGTGCCGTCGTTCGAGGGGGGAACACTGAAGCTTTCTTT. Together with reference TRBV7-9 and TRBJ1-1, the CDR3 gives the full variable domain: DTGVSQNPRHKITKRGQNVTFRCDPISEHNRLYWYRQTLGQGPEFLTYFQNEAQLEKSRLLSDRFSAERPKGSFSTLEIQRTEQGDSAMYLCAVVRGGNTEAFFGQGTRLTVV.

The J gene is TRBJ1-1, the V gene TRBV21-1. TRBV21-1 is classified as a pseudogene. The CDR3 has 16 residues. The CDR3 DNA reads TGTGCCAGCAGCGAGAGACTTCCGGGACCTGCCCTAGGAGCTTTCTTT. Encoded protein: CASSERLPGPALGAFF.

The chain joins TRBV7-6 to TRBJ2-3, with 9 bases identical to TRBD1. V lost 6 bases, J lost 1 base, and 2 bases stayed unmatched. The CDR3 spans 14 residues. CDR1 and CDR2 (germline): SGHVS, FNYEAQ. In DNA, the CDR3 is TGTGCCAGCAGTAGGACAGGGGGCACAGATACGCAGTATTTT. Protein sequence: CASSRTGGTDTQYF.

The CDR3 loop is CASSIVSADYEQYF. As DNA, the CDR3 is TGTGCCAGTAGTATAGTATCGGCTGACTACGAGCAGTACTTC. The genes are TRBV19 and TRBJ2-7; no reliable D call. The V end was cut by 1 base, the J end by 3 bases, with 10 bases between. Germline V gene data show CDR1 as LNHDA and CDR2 as SQIVND (reference sequence). The CDR3 sequence is 14 residues long.

The genes are TRBV28 and TRBJ1-5, with D perhaps TRBD1 (5 bases). The germline CDR1 and CDR2 sequences are MDHEN and SYDVKM. This CDR3 spans 17 amino acids. The V and J ends lost 6 bases and 3 bases respectively, with 21 bases between them. The chain's CDR3 is CASRLRRLPGLNQPQHF. Here the CDR3 DNA reads TGTGCCAGCAGATTACGAAGGCTCCCGGGGCTCAATCAGCCCCAGCATTTT.

The chain couples TRBV4-2 to TRBJ2-7; perhaps TRBD2 as D (6 bases). CDR1 is LGHNA and CDR2 is YNFKEQ in the germline V gene. The V gene lost 1 base and the J gene lost 0 bases, with 10 bases spanning the gap. The CDR3 is made up of 15 amino acids. CDR3 protein: CASSQGGSGSYEQYF. CDR3 coding DNA: TGTGCCAGCAGCCAAGGCGGTAGCGGCTCCTACGAGCAGTACTTC.

The chain's CDR3 is CASRLPPGVGRTDTQYF. The CDR3 DNA reads TGTGCAAGTCGCTTACCCCCCGGGGTAGGCCGCACAGATACGCAGTATTTT. The chain recombines TRBV12-2 with TRBJ2-3; TRBD2 is the table's D call, not checked against the DNA. TRBV12-2 is annotated as a pseudogene. This CDR3 spans 17 amino acids.

This chain connects TRBV15 to TRBJ1-3; tentatively, D is TRBD1 (6 bases). This CDR3 spans 14 amino acids. The germline V gene has CDR1 LNHNV and CDR2 YYDKDF (reference sequence). V shed 5 bases and J shed 3 bases, with 11 bases lying between them. The CDR3 loop is CATSVGGSGNTIYF. DNA of the CDR3: TGTGCCACCAGCGTGGGGGGCAGTGGAAACACCATATATTTT. The complete variable domain, with remaining parts taken from reference TRBV15 and TRBJ1-3, reads DAMVIQNPRYQVTQFGKPVTLSCSQTLNHNVMYWYQQKSSQAPKLLFHYYDKDFNNEADTPDNFQSRRPNTSFCFLDIRSPGLGDTAMYLCATSVGGSGNTIYFGEGSWLTVV.